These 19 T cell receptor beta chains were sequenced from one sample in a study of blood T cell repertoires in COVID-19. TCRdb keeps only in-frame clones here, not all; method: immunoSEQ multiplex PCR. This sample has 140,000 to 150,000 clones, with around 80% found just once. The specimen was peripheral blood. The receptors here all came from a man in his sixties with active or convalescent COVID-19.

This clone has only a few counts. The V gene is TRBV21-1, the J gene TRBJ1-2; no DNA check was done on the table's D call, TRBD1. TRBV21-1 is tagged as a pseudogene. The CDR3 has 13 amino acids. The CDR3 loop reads CASSRRQTGGYTF. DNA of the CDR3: TGTGCCAGCAGCCGCCGACAGACGGGTGGCTACACCTTC.

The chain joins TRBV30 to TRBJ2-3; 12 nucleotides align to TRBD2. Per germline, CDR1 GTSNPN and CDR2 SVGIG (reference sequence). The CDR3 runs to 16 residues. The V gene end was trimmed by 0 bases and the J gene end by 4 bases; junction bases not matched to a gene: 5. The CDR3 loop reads CAWSVGLAGPSDTQYF. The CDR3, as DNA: TGTGCCTGGAGTGTAGGACTAGCGGGACCCTCAGATACGCAGTATTTT.

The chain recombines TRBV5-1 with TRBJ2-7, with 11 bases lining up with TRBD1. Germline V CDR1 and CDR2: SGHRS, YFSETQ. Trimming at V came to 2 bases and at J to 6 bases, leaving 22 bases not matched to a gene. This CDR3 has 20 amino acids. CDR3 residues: CASSFGVLGTGGRTWGEQYF. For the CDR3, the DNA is TGCGCCAGCAGCTTTGGAGTCCTCGGGACAGGGGGACGAACCTGGGGCGAGCAGTACTTC.

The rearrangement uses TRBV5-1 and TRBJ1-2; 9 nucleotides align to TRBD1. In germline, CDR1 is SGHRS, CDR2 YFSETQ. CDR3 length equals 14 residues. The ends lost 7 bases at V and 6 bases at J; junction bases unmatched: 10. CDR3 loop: CASGKAGTGNGYTF. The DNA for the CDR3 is TGCGCCAGCGGGAAGGCCGGGACAGGGAATGGCTACACCTTC. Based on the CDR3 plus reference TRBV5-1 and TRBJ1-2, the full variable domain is KAGVTQTPRYLIKTRGQQVTLSCSPISGHRSVSWYQQTPGQGLQFLFEYFSETQRNKGNFPGRFSGRQFSNSRSEMNVSTLELGDSALYLCASGKAGTGNGYTFGSGTRLTVV.

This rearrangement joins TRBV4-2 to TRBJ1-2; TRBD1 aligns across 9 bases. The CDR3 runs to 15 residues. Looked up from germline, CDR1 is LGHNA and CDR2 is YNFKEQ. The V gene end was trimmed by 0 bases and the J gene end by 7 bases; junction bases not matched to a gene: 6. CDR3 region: CASSQDRTGAGGYTF. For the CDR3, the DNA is TGTGCCAGCAGCCAAGATCGGACAGGGGCCGGTGGCTACACCTTC.

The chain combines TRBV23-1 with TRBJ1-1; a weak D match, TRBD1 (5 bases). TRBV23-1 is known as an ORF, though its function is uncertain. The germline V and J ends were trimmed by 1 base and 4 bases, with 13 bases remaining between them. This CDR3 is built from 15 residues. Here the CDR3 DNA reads TGCGCCAGCAGTCAATGCTTGAGGGGAGGCACTGAAGCTTTCTTT. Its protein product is CASSQCLRGGTEAFF.

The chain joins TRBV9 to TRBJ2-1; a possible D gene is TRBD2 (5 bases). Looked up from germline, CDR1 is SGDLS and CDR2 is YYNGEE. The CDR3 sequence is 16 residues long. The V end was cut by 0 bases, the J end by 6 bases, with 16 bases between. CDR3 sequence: CASSVEDSVWANEQFF. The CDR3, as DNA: TGTGCCAGCAGCGTAGAGGACTCCGTTTGGGCCAATGAGCAGTTCTTC.

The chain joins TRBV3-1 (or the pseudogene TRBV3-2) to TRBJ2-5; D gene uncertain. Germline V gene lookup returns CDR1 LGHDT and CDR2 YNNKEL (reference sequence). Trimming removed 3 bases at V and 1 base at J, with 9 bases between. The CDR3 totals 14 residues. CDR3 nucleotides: TGTGCCAGCAGCCACCAGGCGACCCAAGAGACCCAGTACTTC. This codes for CASSHQATQETQYF.

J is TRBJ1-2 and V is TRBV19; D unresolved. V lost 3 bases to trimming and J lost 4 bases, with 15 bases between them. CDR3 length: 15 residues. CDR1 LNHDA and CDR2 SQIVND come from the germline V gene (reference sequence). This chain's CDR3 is CASSIKLERGYGYTF. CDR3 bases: TGTGCCAGTAGTATCAAATTGGAGAGAGGCTATGGCTACACCTTC.

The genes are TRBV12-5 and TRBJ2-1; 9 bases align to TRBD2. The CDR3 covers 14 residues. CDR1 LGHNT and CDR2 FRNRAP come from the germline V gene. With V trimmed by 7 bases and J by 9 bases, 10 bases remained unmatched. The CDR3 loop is CASALRIAGAEQFF. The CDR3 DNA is TGTGCTAGTGCCCTGCGGATAGCGGGAGCTGAGCAGTTCTTC.

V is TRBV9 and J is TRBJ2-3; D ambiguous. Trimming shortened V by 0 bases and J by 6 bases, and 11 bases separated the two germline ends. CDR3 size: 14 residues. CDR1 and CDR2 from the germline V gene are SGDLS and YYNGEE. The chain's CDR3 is CASSVAQTRDTQYF. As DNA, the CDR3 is TGTGCCAGCAGCGTAGCCCAAACGCGGGATACGCAGTATTTT.

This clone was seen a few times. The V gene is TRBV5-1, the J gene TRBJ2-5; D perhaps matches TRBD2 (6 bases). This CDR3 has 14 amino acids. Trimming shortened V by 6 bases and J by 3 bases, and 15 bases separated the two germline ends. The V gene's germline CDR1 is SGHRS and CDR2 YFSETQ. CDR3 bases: TGCGCCAGCACTAAACCGGGACTCGAAGAGACCCAGTACTTC. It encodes CASTKPGLEETQYF.

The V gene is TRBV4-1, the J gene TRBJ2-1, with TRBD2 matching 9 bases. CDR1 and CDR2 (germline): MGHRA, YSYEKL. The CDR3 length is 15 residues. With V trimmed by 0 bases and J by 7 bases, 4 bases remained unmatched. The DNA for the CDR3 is TGCGCCAGCAGCCAAGAAGGACTAGCGAGGAATGAGCAGTTCTTC. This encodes CASSQEGLARNEQFF.

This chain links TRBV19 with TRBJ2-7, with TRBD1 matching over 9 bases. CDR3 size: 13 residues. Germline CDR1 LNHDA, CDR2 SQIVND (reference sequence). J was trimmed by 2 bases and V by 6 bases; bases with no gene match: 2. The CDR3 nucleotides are TGTGCCAGTAGGGGACAGGGTACCTACGAGCAGTACTTC. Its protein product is CASRGQGTYEQYF.

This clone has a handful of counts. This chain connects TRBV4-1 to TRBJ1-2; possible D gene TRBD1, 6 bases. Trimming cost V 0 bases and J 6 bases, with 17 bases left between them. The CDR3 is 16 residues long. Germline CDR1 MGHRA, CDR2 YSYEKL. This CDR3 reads CASSQDLSRGRDGYTF. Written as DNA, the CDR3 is TGCGCCAGCAGCCAAGATCTATCCAGGGGCCGGGATGGCTACACCTTC.

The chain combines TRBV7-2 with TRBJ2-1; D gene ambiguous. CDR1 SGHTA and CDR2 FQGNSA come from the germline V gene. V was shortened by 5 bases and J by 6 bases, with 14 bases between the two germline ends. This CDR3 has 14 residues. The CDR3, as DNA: TGTGCCAGCAGCCGGGTGGCCTTAAGCAATGAGCAGTTCTTC. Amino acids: CASSRVALSNEQFF.

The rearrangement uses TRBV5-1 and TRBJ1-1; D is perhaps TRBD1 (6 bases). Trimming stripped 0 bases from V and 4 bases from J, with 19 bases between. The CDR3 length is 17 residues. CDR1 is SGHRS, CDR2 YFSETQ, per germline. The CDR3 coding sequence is TGCGCCAGCAGCTTGGCGGGGGGCGGCGGCCGGGGCACTGAAGCTTTCTTT. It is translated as CASSLAGGGGRGTEAFF.

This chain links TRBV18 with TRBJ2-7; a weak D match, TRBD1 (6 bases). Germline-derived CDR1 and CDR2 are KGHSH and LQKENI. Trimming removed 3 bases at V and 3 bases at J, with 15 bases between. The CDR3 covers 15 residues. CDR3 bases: TGTGCCAGCTCACCCCCCGAAGGGGGTATCTACGAGCAGTACTTC. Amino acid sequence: CASSPPEGGIYEQYF.

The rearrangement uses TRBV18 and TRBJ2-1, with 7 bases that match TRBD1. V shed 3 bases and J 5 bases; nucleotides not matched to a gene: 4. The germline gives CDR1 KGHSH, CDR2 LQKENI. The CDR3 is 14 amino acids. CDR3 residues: CASSPGQADNEQFF. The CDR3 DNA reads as TGTGCCAGCTCACCTGGACAGGCGGACAATGAGCAGTTCTTC.